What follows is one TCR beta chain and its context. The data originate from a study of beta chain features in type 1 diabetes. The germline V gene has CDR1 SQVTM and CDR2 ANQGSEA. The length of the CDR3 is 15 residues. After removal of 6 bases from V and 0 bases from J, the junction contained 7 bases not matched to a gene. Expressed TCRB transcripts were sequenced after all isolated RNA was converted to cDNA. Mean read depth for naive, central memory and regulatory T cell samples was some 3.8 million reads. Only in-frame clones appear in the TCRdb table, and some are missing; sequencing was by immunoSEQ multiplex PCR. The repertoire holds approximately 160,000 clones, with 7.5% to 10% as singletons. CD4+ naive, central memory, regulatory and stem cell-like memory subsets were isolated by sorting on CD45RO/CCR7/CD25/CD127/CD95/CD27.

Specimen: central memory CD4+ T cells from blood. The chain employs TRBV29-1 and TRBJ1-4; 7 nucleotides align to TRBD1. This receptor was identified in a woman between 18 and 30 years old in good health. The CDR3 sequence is CSVAGGQATNEKLFF. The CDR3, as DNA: TGCAGCGTCGCCGGTGGACAGGCAACTAATGAAAAACTGTTTTTT.